This record covers a single T cell receptor beta chain. This sample was included in a study of T cell changes during pregnancy in multiple sclerosis. Assay: immunoSEQ multiplex PCR; the TCRdb copy retains only in-frame clones and omits some. The sample lists about 50,000 clones, about 90% seen once, with approximately 0.29% in the top ten. The ends lost 5 bases at V and 0 bases at J; junction bases unmatched: 8. Germline V gene lookup returns CDR1 MGHDK and CDR2 SYGVNS. The CDR3 is 17 amino acids. This TCR came from a female donor with multiple sclerosis, enrolled in a pregnancy study. The starting material was CD4+ T cells from peripheral blood mononuclear cells, obtained in the second trimester of pregnancy. The rearrangement uses TRBV25-1 and TRBJ2-1; 9 nucleotides line up with TRBD2. The CDR3 region has the DNA TGTGCCAGCAGTCGAGCGGGGGGCCCCGACTCCTACAATGAGCAGTTCTTC. It is translated as CASSRAGGPDSYNEQFF.